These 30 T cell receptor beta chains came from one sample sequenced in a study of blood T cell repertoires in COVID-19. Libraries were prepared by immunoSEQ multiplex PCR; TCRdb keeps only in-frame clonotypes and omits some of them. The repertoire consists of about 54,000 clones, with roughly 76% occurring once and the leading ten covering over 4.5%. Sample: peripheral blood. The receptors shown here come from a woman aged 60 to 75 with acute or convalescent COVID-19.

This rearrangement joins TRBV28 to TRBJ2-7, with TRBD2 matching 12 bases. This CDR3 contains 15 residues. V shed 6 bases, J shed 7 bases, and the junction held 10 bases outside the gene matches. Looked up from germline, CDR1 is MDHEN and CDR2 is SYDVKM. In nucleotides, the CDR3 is TGTGCCAGCAGAATCCTAGCGGGGGGGCCAGTGGAGCAGTACTTC. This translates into CASRILAGGPVEQYF.

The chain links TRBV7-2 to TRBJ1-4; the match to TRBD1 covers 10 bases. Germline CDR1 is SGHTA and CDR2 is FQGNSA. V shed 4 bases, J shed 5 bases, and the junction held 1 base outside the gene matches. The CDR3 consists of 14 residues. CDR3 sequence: CASSWTGGNEKLFF. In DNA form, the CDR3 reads TGTGCCAGCAGCTGGACAGGGGGAAATGAAAAACTGTTTTTT. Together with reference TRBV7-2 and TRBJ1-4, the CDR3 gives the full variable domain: GAGVSQSPSNKVTEKGKDVELRCDPISGHTALYWYRQSLGQGLEFLIYFQGNSAPDKSGLPSDRFSAERTGGSVSTLTIQRTQQEDSAVYLCASSWTGGNEKLFFGSGTQLSVL.

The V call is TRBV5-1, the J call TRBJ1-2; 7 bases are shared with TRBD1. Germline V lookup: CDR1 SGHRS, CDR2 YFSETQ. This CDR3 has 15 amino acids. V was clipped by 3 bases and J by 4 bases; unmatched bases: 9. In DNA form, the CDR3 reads TGCGCCAGCAGCTCTACCGGGACAGACCTCTATGGCTACACCTTC. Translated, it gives CASSSTGTDLYGYTF.

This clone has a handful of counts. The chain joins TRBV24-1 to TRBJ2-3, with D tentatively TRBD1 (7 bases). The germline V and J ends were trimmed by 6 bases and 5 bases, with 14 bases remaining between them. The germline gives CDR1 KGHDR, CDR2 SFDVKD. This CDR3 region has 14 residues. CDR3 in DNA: TGTGCCACCAGTCCAGGGGGGAGTCTAGATACGCAGTATTTT. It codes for CATSPGGSLDTQYF.

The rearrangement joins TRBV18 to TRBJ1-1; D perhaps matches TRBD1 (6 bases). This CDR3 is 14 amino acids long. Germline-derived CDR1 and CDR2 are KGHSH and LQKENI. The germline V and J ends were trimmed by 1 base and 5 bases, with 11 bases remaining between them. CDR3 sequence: CASSPHRVITEAFF. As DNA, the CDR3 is TGTGCCAGCTCACCACACAGGGTGATAACTGAAGCTTTCTTT.

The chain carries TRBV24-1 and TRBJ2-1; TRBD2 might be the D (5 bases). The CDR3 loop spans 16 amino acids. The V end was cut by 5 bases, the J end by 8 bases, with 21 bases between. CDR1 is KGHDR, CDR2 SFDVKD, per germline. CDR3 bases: TGTGCCACCAGTGGAAAAGGGCTAGCAAATTTGGATGAGCAGTTCTTC. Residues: CATSGKGLANLDEQFF.

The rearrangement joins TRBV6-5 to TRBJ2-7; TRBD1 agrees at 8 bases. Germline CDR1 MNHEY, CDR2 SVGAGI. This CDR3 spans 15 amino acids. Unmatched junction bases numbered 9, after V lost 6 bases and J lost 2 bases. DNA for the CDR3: TGTGCCAGCAGACCTCGACAGGGGAAGGCCTACGAGCAGTACTTC. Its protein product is CASRPRQGKAYEQYF.

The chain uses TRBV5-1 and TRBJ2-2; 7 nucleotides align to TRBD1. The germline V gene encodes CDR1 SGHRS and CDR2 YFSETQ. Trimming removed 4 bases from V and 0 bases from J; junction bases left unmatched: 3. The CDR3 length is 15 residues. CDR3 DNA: TGCGCCAGCAGCAGGGACAGCGCGAACACCGGGGAGCTGTTTTTT. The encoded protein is CASSRDSANTGELFF.

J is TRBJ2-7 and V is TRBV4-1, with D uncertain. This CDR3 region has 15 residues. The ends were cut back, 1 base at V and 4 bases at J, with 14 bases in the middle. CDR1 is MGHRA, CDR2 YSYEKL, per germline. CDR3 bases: TGCGCCAGCAGCCAAGCTCAGTTAACAGTATACGAGCAGTACTTC. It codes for CASSQAQLTVYEQYF.

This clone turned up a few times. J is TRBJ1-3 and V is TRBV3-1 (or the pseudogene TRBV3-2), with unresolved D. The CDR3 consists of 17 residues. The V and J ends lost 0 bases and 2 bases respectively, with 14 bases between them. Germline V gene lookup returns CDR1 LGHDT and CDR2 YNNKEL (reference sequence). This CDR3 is CASSQERPGWTGNTIYF. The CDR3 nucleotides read TGTGCCAGCAGCCAAGAAAGGCCAGGTTGGACTGGAAACACCATATATTTT.

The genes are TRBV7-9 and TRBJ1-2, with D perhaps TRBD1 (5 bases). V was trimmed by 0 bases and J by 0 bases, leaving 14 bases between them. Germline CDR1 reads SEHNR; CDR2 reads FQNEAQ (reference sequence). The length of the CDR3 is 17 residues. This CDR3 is CASSLALGQTANYGYTF. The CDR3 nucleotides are TGTGCCAGCAGCTTAGCGCTGGGTCAGACAGCTAACTATGGCTACACCTTC.

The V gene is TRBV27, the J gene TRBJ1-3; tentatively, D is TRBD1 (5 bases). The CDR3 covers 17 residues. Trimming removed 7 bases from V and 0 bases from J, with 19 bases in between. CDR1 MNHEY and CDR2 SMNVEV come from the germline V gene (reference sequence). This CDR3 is CASNRAPGTISGNTIYF. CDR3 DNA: TGTGCCAGCAACCGGGCCCCGGGGACTATCTCTGGAAACACCATATATTTT.

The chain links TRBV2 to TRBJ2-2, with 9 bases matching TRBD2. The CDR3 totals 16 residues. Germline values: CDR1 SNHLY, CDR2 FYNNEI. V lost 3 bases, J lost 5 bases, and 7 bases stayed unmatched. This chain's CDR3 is CASSEAASGVTGELFF. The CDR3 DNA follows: TGTGCCAGCAGTGAGGCGGCTAGCGGGGTTACCGGGGAGCTGTTTTTT.

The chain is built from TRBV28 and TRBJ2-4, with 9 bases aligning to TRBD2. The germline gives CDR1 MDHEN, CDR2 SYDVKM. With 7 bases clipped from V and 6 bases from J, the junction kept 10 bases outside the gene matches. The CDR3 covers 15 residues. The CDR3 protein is CASIPSGGLGNIQYF. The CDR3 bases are TGTGCCAGCATTCCAAGCGGGGGGTTAGGAAACATTCAGTACTTC.

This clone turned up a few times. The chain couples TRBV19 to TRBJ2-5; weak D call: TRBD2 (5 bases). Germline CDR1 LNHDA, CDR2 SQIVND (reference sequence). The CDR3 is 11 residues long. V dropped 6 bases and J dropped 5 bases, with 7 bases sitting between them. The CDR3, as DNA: TGTGCCAGTAGCTCGGGGGAGACCCAGTACTTC. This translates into CASSSGETQYF.

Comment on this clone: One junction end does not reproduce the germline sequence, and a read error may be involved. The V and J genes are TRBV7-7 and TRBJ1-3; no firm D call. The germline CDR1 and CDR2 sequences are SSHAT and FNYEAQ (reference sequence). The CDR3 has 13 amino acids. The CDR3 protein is CASSPGMGGTIYF. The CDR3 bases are TGTGCTAGCAGCCCCGGGATGGGAGGAACCATATATTTT.

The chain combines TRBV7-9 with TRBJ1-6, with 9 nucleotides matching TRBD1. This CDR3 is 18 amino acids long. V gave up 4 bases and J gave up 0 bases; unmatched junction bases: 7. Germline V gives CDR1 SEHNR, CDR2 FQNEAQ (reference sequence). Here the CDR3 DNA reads TGTGCCAGCAGCTCCCTGGGACAGGGTAGCTCCTATAATTCACCCCTCCACTTT. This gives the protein CASSSLGQGSSYNSPLHF.

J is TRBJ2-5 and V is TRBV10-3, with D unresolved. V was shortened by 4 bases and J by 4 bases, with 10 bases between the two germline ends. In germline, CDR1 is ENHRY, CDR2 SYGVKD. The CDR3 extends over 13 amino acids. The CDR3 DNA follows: TGTGCCATCAGTGGAGGCAAGTTAGAGACCCAGTACTTC. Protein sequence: CAISGGKLETQYF.

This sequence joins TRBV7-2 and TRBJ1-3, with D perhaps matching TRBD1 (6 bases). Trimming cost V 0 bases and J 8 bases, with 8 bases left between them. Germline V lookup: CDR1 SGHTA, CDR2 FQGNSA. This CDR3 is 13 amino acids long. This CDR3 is CASSLARGDTIYF. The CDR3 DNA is TGTGCCAGCAGCTTAGCCAGGGGTGACACCATATATTTT.

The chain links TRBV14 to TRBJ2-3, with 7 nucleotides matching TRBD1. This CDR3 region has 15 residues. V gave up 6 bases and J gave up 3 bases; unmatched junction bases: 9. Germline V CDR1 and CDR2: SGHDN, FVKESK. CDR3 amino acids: CASSLRGRQTDTQYF. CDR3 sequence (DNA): TGTGCCAGCAGTCTTAGGGGGCGGCAAACAGATACGCAGTATTTT.

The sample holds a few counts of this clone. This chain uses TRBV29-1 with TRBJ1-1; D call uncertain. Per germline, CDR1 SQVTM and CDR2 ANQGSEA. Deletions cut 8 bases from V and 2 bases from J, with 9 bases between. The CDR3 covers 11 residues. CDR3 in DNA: TGCAGCTTGTCAGATAACACTGAAGCTTTCTTT. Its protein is CSLSDNTEAFF.

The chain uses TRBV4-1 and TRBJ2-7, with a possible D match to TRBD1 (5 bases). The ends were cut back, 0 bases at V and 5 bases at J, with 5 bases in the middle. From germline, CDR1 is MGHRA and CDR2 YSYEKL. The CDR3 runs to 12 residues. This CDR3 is CASSQEGDEQYF. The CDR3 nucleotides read TGCGCCAGCAGCCAAGAAGGGGACGAGCAGTACTTC.

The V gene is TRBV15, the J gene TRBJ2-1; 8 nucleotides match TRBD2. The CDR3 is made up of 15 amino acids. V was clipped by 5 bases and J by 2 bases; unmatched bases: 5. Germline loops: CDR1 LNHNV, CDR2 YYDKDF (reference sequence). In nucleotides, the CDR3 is TGTGCCACCAGCGTCCGGGGGGGCCCCTACAATGAGCAGTTCTTC. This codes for CATSVRGGPYNEQFF.

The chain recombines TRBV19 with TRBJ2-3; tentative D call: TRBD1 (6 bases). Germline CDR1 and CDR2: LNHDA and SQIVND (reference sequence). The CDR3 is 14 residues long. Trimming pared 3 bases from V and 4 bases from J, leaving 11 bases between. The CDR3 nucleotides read TGTGCCAGTAGTATCAGGGGTATCGCAGATACGCAGTATTTT. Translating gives CASSIRGIADTQYF.

CDR3 DNA sequence: TGTGCCACCAGCAGAGGGACAGGACGGACTGAAGCTTTCTTT. Translation: CATSRGTGRTEAFF. The chain links TRBV15 to TRBJ1-1, with TRBD1 identical over 7 bases. Germline V gene sequence: CDR1 LNHNV, CDR2 YYDKDF (reference sequence). With V trimmed by 1 base and J by 5 bases, 4 bases remained unmatched. The CDR3 is 14 residues long.

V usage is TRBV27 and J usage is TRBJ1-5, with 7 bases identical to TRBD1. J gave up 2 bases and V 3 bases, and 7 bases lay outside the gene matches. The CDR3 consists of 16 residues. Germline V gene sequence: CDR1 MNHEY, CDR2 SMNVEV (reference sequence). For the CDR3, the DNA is TGTGCCAGCAGTTTGTACACAGGGGCTGGCAATCAGCCCCAGCATTTT. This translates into CASSLYTGAGNQPQHF.

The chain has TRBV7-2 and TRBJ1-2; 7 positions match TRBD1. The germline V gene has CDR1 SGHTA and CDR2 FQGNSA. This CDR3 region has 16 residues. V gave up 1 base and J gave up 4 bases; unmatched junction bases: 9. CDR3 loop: CASSLERGGRGYGYTF. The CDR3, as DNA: TGTGCCAGCAGCTTAGAAAGAGGGGGCAGGGGCTATGGCTACACCTTC.

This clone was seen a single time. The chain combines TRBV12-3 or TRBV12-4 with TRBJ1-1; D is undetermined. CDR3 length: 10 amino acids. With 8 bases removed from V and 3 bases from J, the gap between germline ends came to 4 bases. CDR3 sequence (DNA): TGTGCCAGCCCGGACACTGAAGCTTTCTTT. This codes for CASPDTEAFF.

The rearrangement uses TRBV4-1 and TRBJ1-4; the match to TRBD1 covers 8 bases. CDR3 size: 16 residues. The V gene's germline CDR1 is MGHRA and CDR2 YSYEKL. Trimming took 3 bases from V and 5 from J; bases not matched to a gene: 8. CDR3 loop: CASSQAGQGPNEKLFF. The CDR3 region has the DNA TGCGCCAGCAGCCAGGCCGGACAGGGCCCAAATGAAAAACTGTTTTTT.

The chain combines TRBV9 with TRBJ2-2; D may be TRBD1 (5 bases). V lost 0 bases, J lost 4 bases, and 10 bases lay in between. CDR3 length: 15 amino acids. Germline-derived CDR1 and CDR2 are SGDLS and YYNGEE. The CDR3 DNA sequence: TGTGCCAGCAGCGTAGGCAGGGTGGGCACCGGGGAGCTGTTTTTT. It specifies CASSVGRVGTGELFF. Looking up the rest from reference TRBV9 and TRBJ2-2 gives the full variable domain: DSGVTQTPKHLITATGQRVTLRCSPRSGDLSVYWYQQSLDQGLQFLIQYYNGEERAKGNILERFSAQQFPDLHSELNLSSLELGDSALYFCASSVGRVGTGELFFGEGSRLTVL.